The T cell receptor (beta chain) under discussion was sequenced for a study of beta chain features in type 1 diabetes. Expressed TCRB transcripts were sequenced, since all the RNA that had been isolated was reverse transcribed. Only in-frame clones appear in the TCRdb table, and some are missing; sequencing was by immunoSEQ multiplex PCR. Counted here are about 160,000 clones, approximately 8.4% occurring once; the ten biggest clones make up roughly 2.5%. The germline CDR1 and CDR2 sequences are SGHRS and YFSETQ. V gave up 0 bases and J gave up 3 bases; unmatched junction bases: 3. The CDR3 has 15 residues.

The chain joins TRBV5-1 to TRBJ2-1, with 7 positions matching TRBD1. The clonotype originates from a woman aged 18-30 years in good health. The material sequenced was central memory CD4+ T cells from blood. CDR3: CASSLAPGGYNEQFF. CDR3 in DNA: TGCGCCAGCAGCTTGGCACCAGGGGGCTACAATGAGCAGTTCTTC. The variable domain in full, with the rest retrieved from reference TRBV5-1 and TRBJ2-1, is KAGVTQTPRYLIKTRGQQVTLSCSPISGHRSVSWYQQTPGQGLQFLFEYFSETQRNKGNFPGRFSGRQFSNSRSEMNVSTLELGDSALYLCASSLAPGGYNEQFFGPGTRLTVL.